This T cell receptor beta chain comes out of a study of cytomegalovirus exposure and HLA in healthy donors. General observations from the study: It was in a later analysis that TCR association rates were seen to vary by HLA locus, highest for DRB1 and lowest for HLA-C. Presence/absence analyses took donor sequencing depth as roughly uniform. In vitro data verified a few CMV-associated chains as specific for CMV antigens.

As to this clone: The antigen is undetermined.

V was cut by 0 bases and J by 2 bases, with 10 bases left in between. The CDR3 has 15 amino acids. The germline V gene has CDR1 SGHTA and CDR2 FQGNSA. The PCR contained 60 Vbeta and 13 Jbeta primers. In the original analysis: In a later analysis, the count reached about 75 million unique TCR beta chains, with approximately 10 million shared. Profiled with immunoSEQ multiplex PCR; TCRdb holds only in-frame clones, not every one. D and trimming were read from the DNA, whereas the V and J calls and clone size are those reported in that table. The data hold about 170,000 clones, with 62% observed a single time.

The chain carries TRBV7-2 and TRBJ1-1; possible D gene TRBD1, 6 bases. Input material: PBMCs. This clonotype originated in a middle-aged man in good health and CMV-seronegative. The CDR3 DNA reads as TGTGCCAGCAGCTTAGCCGGGGGGCAAAACACTGAAGCTTTCTTT. Protein sequence: CASSLAGGQNTEAFF.